This TCR beta chain was identified in a study of cytomegalovirus exposure and HLA in healthy donors. With 60 Vbeta and 13 Jbeta primers, the PCR was carried out. The protocol was immunoSEQ multiplex PCR, while the TCRdb copy is restricted to in-frame clones and leaves out a portion. The sample contains roughly 190,000 clones, 70% to 80% of which appear only once. V was cut by 0 bases and J by 8 bases, with 10 bases left in between. The CDR3 is made up of 13 amino acids. Germline CDR1 reads MGHDK; CDR2 reads SYGVNS. The chain joins TRBV25-1 to TRBJ1-2; D might be TRBD1 (5 bases). The specimen was PBMCs. This receptor was taken from a woman aged 30 to 39 in good health and CMV-seropositive. CDR3 sequence (DNA): TGTGCCAGCAGTGAATATGGGAGGGGAGGCTACACCTTC. It encodes CASSEYGRGGYTF.